These 30 T cell receptor beta chains were all obtained from the same sample, sequenced in a study of early stage breast cancer tumors. The method was immunoSEQ multiplex PCR; TCRdb's version includes in-frame clones alone and lacks a portion of them. This sample carries almost 55,000 clones, about 89% of them seen once, and the ten largest clones take about 5%. Specimen: blood. The source of these receptors is a person aged 70 to 80 with breast cancer.

This clone was picked up one time. The rearrangement uses TRBV5-6 and TRBJ1-2, with D perhaps TRBD1 (6 bases). Trimming cost V 4 bases and J 1 base, with 14 bases left between them. The CDR3 is made up of 15 amino acids. The germline V gene encodes CDR1 SGHDT and CDR2 YYEEEE. The CDR3 here is CASSPTGLGNYGYTF. DNA for the CDR3: TGTGCCAGCAGCCCTACAGGGCTAGGTAACTATGGCTACACCTTC.

V gene TRBV11-3 combines with J gene TRBJ2-1; TRBD1 matches 10 bases. Germline V CDR1 and CDR2: SGHNT, YENEEA. J gave up 6 bases and V 5 bases, and 4 bases lay outside the gene matches. The CDR3 totals 14 residues. CDR3 coding DNA: TGTGCCAGCAGCCCTCGGACAGGGGGCAATGAGCAGTTCTTC. It encodes CASSPRTGGNEQFF.

This clone was detected only once. The chain has TRBV19 and TRBJ2-7; D might be TRBD1 (6 bases). The V gene's germline CDR1 is LNHDA and CDR2 SQIVND (reference sequence). V was trimmed by 2 bases and J by 7 bases, leaving 12 bases between them. CDR3 length: 13 residues. This CDR3 is CASSITGFMEQYF. DNA for the CDR3: TGTGCCAGTAGTATAACAGGGTTTATGGAGCAGTACTTC.

Concerning this clone itself: One junction end disagrees with the germline gene, perhaps due to a read error. The same CDR3 arises from other DNA sequences in this sample as well. The chain combines TRBV11-2 with TRBJ2-3; D is unclear. CDR3 length: 13 residues. Germline CDR1 and CDR2: SGHAT and FQNNGV. CDR3 loop: CASSLARSDTQYF. The CDR3 bases are TGTGCTAGCAGCTTAGCTCGGTCAGATACGCAGTATTTT.

The V and J genes are TRBV7-6 and TRBJ2-7, with TRBD2 matching over 9 bases. The junction had 3 bases not matched to a gene; V was cut back by 3 bases and J by 0 bases. The germline V gene encodes CDR1 SGHVS and CDR2 FNYEAQ. This CDR3 has 15 residues. The chain's CDR3 is CASSFGSGGSYEQYF. The CDR3 nucleotides are TGTGCCAGCAGCTTTGGTAGCGGGGGCTCCTACGAGCAGTACTTC.

The chain links TRBV6-1 to TRBJ1-2; 8 nucleotides line up with TRBD1. V lost 2 bases, J lost 8 bases, and 13 bases stayed unmatched. This CDR3 is built from 16 residues. Germline V gene lookup returns CDR1 MNHNS and CDR2 SASEGT. CDR3 residues: CASSEFLFQGAGGYTF. The CDR3 DNA sequence: TGTGCCAGCAGTGAATTCCTCTTCCAGGGGGCAGGGGGCTACACCTTC.

The chain couples TRBV5-4 to TRBJ1-5; D remains unclear. The CDR3 has 15 amino acids. Looked up from germline, CDR1 is SGHNT and CDR2 is YYREEE (reference sequence). Trimming removed 4 bases at V and 4 bases at J, with 15 bases between. CDR3 in amino acids: CASSVWTGKNQPQHF. DNA of the CDR3: TGTGCCAGCAGCGTCTGGACGGGGAAGAATCAGCCCCAGCATTTT.

This chain uses TRBV30 with TRBJ1-1; TRBD1 is a possible D gene (6 bases). The CDR3 is made up of 14 amino acids. V was trimmed by 5 bases and J by 3 bases, leaving 16 bases between them. The germline V gene encodes CDR1 GTSNPN and CDR2 SVGIG (reference sequence). This CDR3 reads CAWYRKQGDTEAFF. As DNA, the CDR3 is TGTGCCTGGTATCGCAAACAGGGAGACACTGAAGCTTTCTTT.

V is TRBV4-2 and J is TRBJ1-2, with a possible D match to TRBD1 (6 bases). Germline CDR1 is LGHNA and CDR2 is YNFKEQ. The V end was cut by 1 base, the J end by 4 bases, with 10 bases between. The CDR3 loop spans 14 amino acids. CDR3 amino acids: CASSQGGQAYGYTF. The CDR3 DNA reads as TGTGCCAGCAGCCAAGGGGGGCAGGCCTATGGCTACACCTTC.

The rearrangement links TRBV5-8 to TRBJ1-5; D gene uncertain. Trimming shortened V by 1 base and J by 7 bases, and 12 bases separated the two germline ends. CDR1 and CDR2 from the germline V gene are SGHTS and YDEGEE. The CDR3 has 14 residues. The CDR3 bases are TGTGCCAGCAGCTTGAATTCGGGAGCCCAGCCCCAGCATTTT. Translation: CASSLNSGAQPQHF.

This chain joins TRBV2 and TRBJ2-7; 7 bases map to TRBD1. The CDR3 runs to 14 residues. V gave up 7 bases and J gave up 3 bases; unmatched junction bases: 9. The germline V gene encodes CDR1 SNHLY and CDR2 FYNNEI. Here the CDR3 DNA reads TGTGCCAGCACCCGACAGGGCACTAACTACGAGCAGTACTTC. This translates into CASTRQGTNYEQYF.

V gene TRBV4-3 combines with J gene TRBJ2-2, with a tentative D call TRBD2 (7 bases). Germline CDR1 is LGHNA and CDR2 is YSLEER. V was cut by 0 bases and J by 1 base, with 15 bases left in between. CDR3 size: 18 residues. CDR3 DNA sequence: TGCGCCAGCAGCCAAGATTCTCGGGGGGCCTTGAACACCGGGGAGCTGTTTTTT. This sequence encodes CASSQDSRGALNTGELFF.

V usage is TRBV28 and J usage is TRBJ2-7; 7 nucleotides align to TRBD1. The CDR3 consists of 14 residues. The V and J ends lost 4 bases and 3 bases, in that order; junction bases with no gene match: 6. The germline gives CDR1 MDHEN, CDR2 SYDVKM. The CDR3, as DNA: TGTGCCAGCAGTTCCCCGGGACAGCTCTACGAGCAGTACTTC. Protein product: CASSSPGQLYEQYF.

V and J are TRBV28 and TRBJ2-7; TRBD2 might be the D (6 bases). Germline V CDR1 and CDR2: MDHEN, SYDVKM. CDR3 size: 12 residues. Deletions cut 4 bases from V and 2 bases from J, with 6 bases between. The CDR3 reads CASSSGAYEQYF. The CDR3 coding sequence is TGTGCCAGCAGTTCGGGAGCCTACGAGCAGTACTTC. Using reference TRBV28 and TRBJ2-7 for the parts outside the CDR3, the full variable domain is DVKVTQSSRYLVKRTGEKVFLECVQDMDHENMFWYRQDPGLGLRLIYFSYDVKMKEKGDIPEGYSVSREKKERFSLILESASTNQTSMYLCASSSGAYEQYFGPGTRLTVT.

The chain employs TRBV9 and TRBJ2-3; 13 nucleotides align to TRBD2. Per germline, CDR1 SGDLS and CDR2 YYNGEE. Germline trimming cut 4 bases from V and 2 bases from J; bases unmatched to any gene: 7. This CDR3 contains 17 residues. The CDR3 loop reads CASSLPGLAGLTDTQYF. The CDR3 region has the DNA TGTGCCAGCAGCCTACCGGGACTAGCGGGACTCACAGATACGCAGTATTTT. Full variable domain (remainder filled in from reference TRBV9 and TRBJ2-3): DSGVTQTPKHLITATGQRVTLRCSPRSGDLSVYWYQQSLDQGLQFLIQYYNGEERAKGNILERFSAQQFPDLHSELNLSSLELGDSALYFCASSLPGLAGLTDTQYFGPGTRLTVL.

This rearrangement joins TRBV12-2 to TRBJ1-2; the tabulated D call, TRBD1, remains unverified against the DNA. TRBV12-2 is classified as a pseudogene. The CDR3 covers 13 residues. CDR3 loop: CASRQRTDYGYTF. In nucleotides, the CDR3 is TGTGCAAGTCGCCAGAGGACAGACTATGGCTACACCTTC.

The rearrangement joins TRBV25-1 to TRBJ2-3; 8 bases line up with TRBD2. CDR1 and CDR2 from the germline V gene are MGHDK and SYGVNS. V shed 7 bases, J shed 4 bases, and the junction held 7 bases outside the gene matches. The CDR3 covers 14 residues. The CDR3, as DNA: TGTGCCAGCAACCCTTTCGGGGGGGCAGATACGCAGTATTTT. Protein product: CASNPFGGADTQYF.

This clone came up once. This sequence joins TRBV7-3 and TRBJ2-2; 7 bases fit TRBD1. From germline, CDR1 is SGHTA and CDR2 FQGTGA. With 3 bases clipped from V and 3 bases from J, the junction kept 10 bases outside the gene matches. This CDR3 is 17 amino acids long. The CDR3 region is CASSLGTGAVYTGELFF. The CDR3 nucleotides read TGTGCCAGCAGCTTGGGTACAGGGGCAGTTTACACCGGGGAGCTGTTTTTT.

This chain links TRBV6-5 with TRBJ2-3; the D is unclear. CDR1 and CDR2 from the germline V gene are MNHEY and SVGAGI. The CDR3 contains 15 residues. Trimming removed 6 bases at V and 3 bases at J, with 16 bases between. The CDR3 here is CASRSPVAPTDTQYF. Written as DNA, the CDR3 is TGTGCCAGCAGGTCCCCGGTTGCCCCTACAGATACGCAGTATTTT.

The V gene is TRBV11-3, the J gene TRBJ2-1; 9 nucleotides line up with TRBD2. V lost 0 bases and J lost 2; bases outside the gene matches: 2. The CDR3 is 16 residues long. Germline assignment: CDR1 SGHNT and CDR2 YENEEA. CDR3 residues: CASSLDGGRAYNEQFF. Here the CDR3 DNA reads TGTGCCAGCAGCTTAGACGGCGGGAGGGCCTACAATGAGCAGTTCTTC.

Regarding this clone: The germline gene is not matched at one end of the junction; a read error may be the cause. The chain has TRBV20-1 and TRBJ2-1; TRBD2 matches 9 bases. This CDR3 comprises 11 residues. Germline values: CDR1 DFQATT, CDR2 SNEGSKA (reference sequence). The CDR3: CSAERLADYVF. The DNA of the CDR3 is TGCAGTGCTGAACGACTAGCGGACTATGTCTTC.

This sequence joins TRBV7-6 and TRBJ1-3, with no clear D. V lost 1 base to trimming and J lost 4 bases, with 11 bases between them. The CDR3 spans 15 residues. Per the germline V gene, CDR1 is SGHVS and CDR2 is FNYEAQ. The CDR3 region has the DNA TGTGCCAGCAGCTTAGTAGGTGGCGGAGGAAACACCATATATTTT. Amino acid sequence: CASSLVGGGGNTIYF.

This chain links TRBV6-1 with TRBJ2-1; D might be TRBD1 (5 bases). The CDR3 is 14 residues long. Germline V CDR1 and CDR2: MNHNS, SASEGT. Trimming shortened V by 7 bases and J by 0 bases, and 10 bases separated the two germline ends. The CDR3, as DNA: TGTGCCAGCATTTGGACAATCTCCTACAATGAGCAGTTCTTC. Translated: CASIWTISYNEQFF.

The rearrangement joins TRBV5-6 to TRBJ2-2; 13 bases are shared with TRBD2. There are 19 residues in the CDR3. Germline V gives CDR1 SGHDT, CDR2 YYEEEE. V lost 4 bases and J lost 2; bases outside the gene matches: 11. In nucleotides, the CDR3 is TGTGCCAGCAGCCGCCGAGGACTAGCGGGAGCCTTAAACACCGGGGAGCTGTTTTTT. This translates into CASSRRGLAGALNTGELFF.

The rearrangement links TRBV15 to TRBJ1-6; D gene ambiguous. The CDR3 length is 13 residues. The V end was cut by 7 bases, the J end by 10 bases, with 14 bases between. Germline values: CDR1 LNHNV, CDR2 YYDKDF (reference sequence). CDR3 region: CATTERERSPLHF. DNA of the CDR3: TGTGCCACCACGGAAAGGGAGAGGTCACCCCTCCACTTT.

The chain couples TRBV5-1 to TRBJ1-1; tentatively, D is TRBD1 (5 bases). Trimming stripped 1 base from V and 0 bases from J, with 16 bases between. Looked up from germline, CDR1 is SGHRS and CDR2 is YFSETQ. CDR3 length: 17 residues. CDR3 residues: CASSLSGGGLLNTEAFF. DNA for the CDR3: TGCGCCAGCAGCTTGTCGGGCGGGGGACTTTTGAACACTGAAGCTTTCTTT.

Only one count was recorded for this clone. Relative to the germline gene, one junction end is altered; a read error may explain this. The chain carries TRBV7-2 and TRBJ2-7, with 7 bases matching TRBD2. This CDR3 has 15 amino acids. Germline V gene sequence: CDR1 SGHTA, CDR2 FQGNSA. CDR3 sequence reads: CASSFKGGSSSEQYF. CDR3 DNA sequence: TGTGCCAGCAGCTTCAAGGGCGGGAGTTCCTCCGAGCAGTACTTC.

CDR3 nucleotide sequence: TGTGCCAGCAGCCTCCAGGGTCGCAATAATTCACCCCTCCACTTT. It is translated as CASSLQGRNNSPLHF. The chain employs TRBV9 and TRBJ1-6; TRBD1 is a possible D gene (5 bases). The CDR3 covers 15 residues. V was cut by 4 bases and J by 5 bases, with 13 bases left in between. Germline V gives CDR1 SGDLS, CDR2 YYNGEE.

The chain couples TRBV10-1 to TRBJ1-4; a weak D match, TRBD1 (5 bases). Per the germline V gene, CDR1 is WNHNN and CDR2 is SYGVQD (reference sequence). This CDR3 has 13 amino acids. The V end lost 4 bases, the J end lost 10 bases, and 13 bases lay between the germline ends. The CDR3 DNA reads as TGCGCCAGCAGTGTTACGGCAACAGGAAAACTGTTTTTT. Translating gives CASSVTATGKLFF.

This chain joins TRBV16 and TRBJ1-4; D is uncertain. Trimming shortened V by 9 bases and J by 7 bases, and 18 bases separated the two germline ends. CDR1 KGHSY and CDR2 FQNENV come from the germline V gene. This CDR3 is built from 14 residues. The chain's CDR3 is CASREAGRVEKLFF. The CDR3 DNA follows: TGTGCCAGTCGCGAAGCCGGGAGAGTTGAAAAACTGTTTTTT. The whole variable domain, remainder taken from reference TRBV16 and TRBJ1-4, is GEEVAQTPKHLVRGEGQKAKLYCAPIKGHSYVFWYQQVLKNEFKFLISFQNENVFDETGMPKERFSAKCLPNSPCSLEIQATKLEDSAVYFCASREAGRVEKLFFGSGTQLSVL.